This T cell receptor (beta chain) came from a study of shared clonotypes between healthy human individuals. Clones were read by immunoSEQ multiplex PCR, and TCRdb kept only the in-frame ones, dropping some. This sample carries approximately 1,500,000 clones, around 97% of them seen once, and the ten largest clones take about 1%. In the case of this clone: The antigen remains unidentified.

Regarding the study as a whole: Compared with memory subsets, naive subsets generally had larger estimated richness. The generation probabilities recorded for non-shared clonotypes fell below those of clonotypes shared by all four donors. Several donors shared approximately 5% of their naive CD4 clonotypes.

Sequences were obtained from naive CD4+ T cells sorted from blood. Subset here: CD45RA+ positively selected. The receptor comes from a man between 25 and 39 years old in good health.

CDR3 in amino acids: CASSLFRDSDTQYF. The CDR3 DNA reads TGTGCCAGCAGTTTATTCAGAGATTCAGATACGCAGTATTTT. The V and J genes are TRBV27 and TRBJ2-3; no firm D call. V was shortened by 1 base and J by 4 bases, with 9 bases between the two germline ends. The CDR3 has 14 residues. Germline V gene lookup returns CDR1 MNHEY and CDR2 SMNVEV (reference sequence).